Following are 11 T cell receptor beta chains from one sample sequenced in a study of graft-versus-host responses after intestinal transplantation. The method was immunoSEQ multiplex PCR; TCRdb's version includes in-frame clones alone and lacks a portion of them. The sample holds around 29,000 clones, around 94% seen once. Sequences were derived from PBMCs, sampled about ten weeks after intestinal transplant. These TCRs come from a human patient who received an intestinal transplant, so some T cells may come from the graft donor.

This clone was observed a single time. The chain carries TRBV5-1 and TRBJ2-1, with 9 bases aligning to TRBD2. This CDR3 region has 18 residues. Looked up from germline, CDR1 is SGHRS and CDR2 is YFSETQ. V shed 1 base, J shed 0 bases, and the junction held 8 bases outside the gene matches. CDR3 nucleotide sequence: TGCGCCAGCAGCTTGCTGGCTAGCGGGGCCCCCTCCTACAATGAGCAGTTCTTC. This codes for CASSLLASGAPSYNEQFF.

V and J are TRBV4-1 and TRBJ2-3, with TRBD2 matching 8 bases. CDR3 length: 15 residues. The trim removed 7 bases at V and 11 bases at J, leaving 17 bases unmatched. CDR1 is MGHRA and CDR2 is YSYEKL in the germline V gene. The DNA for the CDR3 is TGCGCCAGCACCCCAAGCCGCGCTAGCGGGCATAGGCAGTATTTT. Translating gives CASTPSRASGHRQYF.

The rearrangement uses TRBV5-1 and TRBJ2-7; TRBD1 matches 11 bases. Germline trimming cut 2 bases from V and 7 bases from J; bases unmatched to any gene: 8. Per germline, CDR1 SGHRS and CDR2 YFSETQ. This CDR3 has 15 amino acids. DNA for the CDR3: TGCGCCAGCAGCTTCCGGGACAGGGGGTCTGGGGAGCAGTACTTC. As protein: CASSFRDRGSGEQYF.

The genes are TRBV4-1 and TRBJ1-1; TRBD1 matches at 8 bases. There are 16 residues in the CDR3. After removal of 0 bases from V and 0 bases from J, the junction contained 3 bases not matched to a gene. Germline V CDR1 and CDR2: MGHRA, YSYEKL. Here the CDR3 reads CASSQDRQGMNTEAFF. CDR3 sequence (DNA): TGCGCCAGCAGCCAAGACCGACAGGGGATGAACACTGAAGCTTTCTTT.

The rearrangement links TRBV27 to TRBJ2-5; D not resolved. The assigned J gene may be wrong: the sequence end matches TRBJ2-7 better. The CDR3 consists of 15 residues. Germline assignment: CDR1 MNHEY and CDR2 SMNVEV (reference sequence). DNA of the CDR3: TGTGCCAGCAGTTTCCTCGGCCAGAACTCCTACGAGCAGTACTTC. Amino acid sequence: CASSFLGQNSYEQYF.

The CDR3 DNA sequence: TGTGCCAGCAGCTTAGTTGGTCAGGGAAACACTGAAGCTTTCTTT. Its protein is CASSLVGQGNTEAFF. The chain uses TRBV7-2 and TRBJ1-1; the D gene is possibly TRBD1 (5 bases). V was cut by 1 base and J by 2 bases, with 11 bases left in between. Looked up from germline, CDR1 is SGHTA and CDR2 is FQGNSA. This CDR3 is 15 amino acids long.

V usage is TRBV30 and J usage is TRBJ2-5; 10 bases line up with TRBD1. Germline V lookup: CDR1 GTSNPN, CDR2 SVGIG (reference sequence). CDR3 length equals 14 residues. V lost 5 bases, J lost 3 bases, and 6 bases stayed unmatched. Here the CDR3 reads CAWGTGTGEETQYF. CDR3 coding DNA: TGTGCCTGGGGTACGGGGACAGGGGAAGAGACCCAGTACTTC.

V and J are TRBV9 and TRBJ2-3; 11 bases map to TRBD2. Germline V CDR1 and CDR2: SGDLS, YYNGEE. This CDR3 contains 16 residues. After removal of 3 bases from V and 6 bases from J, the junction contained 9 bases not matched to a gene. The CDR3 loop reads CASSAGTSGPGDTQYF. The DNA for the CDR3 is TGTGCCAGCAGCGCCGGGACTAGCGGTCCAGGGGATACGCAGTATTTT. The variable domain in full, with the rest retrieved from reference TRBV9 and TRBJ2-3, is DSGVTQTPKHLITATGQRVTLRCSPRSGDLSVYWYQQSLDQGLQFLIQYYNGEERAKGNILERFSAQQFPDLHSELNLSSLELGDSALYFCASSAGTSGPGDTQYFGPGTRLTVL.

J is TRBJ2-1 and V is TRBV12-5; 9 positions match TRBD2. Germline values: CDR1 LGHNT, CDR2 FRNRAP. There are 18 residues in the CDR3. The V gene end was trimmed by 3 bases and the J gene end by 1 base; junction bases not matched to a gene: 10. CDR3 nucleotide sequence: TGTGCTAGTGGTTTCAATTATTGGGCGGGAGGGTCCTACAATGAGCAGTTCTTC. Translating gives CASGFNYWAGGSYNEQFF. Complete variable domain (other parts from reference TRBV12-5 and TRBJ2-1): DARVTQTPRHKVTEMGQEVTMRCQPILGHNTVFWYRQTMMQGLELLAYFRNRAPLDDSGMPKDRFSAEMPDATLATLKIQPSEPRDSAVYFCASGFNYWAGGSYNEQFFGPGTRLTVL.

V gene TRBV2 combines with J gene TRBJ1-4, with 7 bases fitting TRBD1. CDR3 length: 15 residues. Germline loops: CDR1 SNHLY, CDR2 FYNNEI. Trimming cost V 5 bases and J 3 bases; bases outside gene matches: 6. CDR3 bases: TGTGCCAGCAGTCGGTGGACAGGCCCTAATGAAAAACTGTTTTTT. Its translation is CASSRWTGPNEKLFF.

The CDR3 here is CASSGQGGYTF. CDR3 sequence (DNA): TGCGCCAGCAGCGGACAGGGTGGCTACACCTTC. This chain links TRBV5-1 with TRBJ1-2; 8 nucleotides agree with TRBD1. The V gene's germline CDR1 is SGHRS and CDR2 YFSETQ. This CDR3 is built from 11 residues. V gave up 4 bases and J gave up 7 bases; unmatched junction bases: 0. The entire variable domain, with the rest obtained from reference TRBV5-1 and TRBJ1-2, is as follows: KAGVTQTPRYLIKTRGQQVTLSCSPISGHRSVSWYQQTPGQGLQFLFEYFSETQRNKGNFPGRFSGRQFSNSRSEMNVSTLELGDSALYLCASSGQGGYTFGSGTRLTVV.